This TCR beta chain was obtained from a study of CD4 T cells in relation to SARS-CoV-2 and coronaviruses. Study background: TCR beta CDR3s were sequenced after roughly ten-day antigen culture of PBMCs.

TCRdb's table, derived via immunoSEQ multiplex PCR, lists solely in-frame clones and lacks some. The repertoire holds some 43,000 clones, over 75% seen once, with about 1.5% in the top ten. For approximately eleven days, some 9.7 x 10^4 sorted CD4+ cells grew with T cell-depleted PBMCs and CEF. This clone was observed a few times. Antigen unknown. CDR3 length: 15 amino acids. Germline CDR1 reads SGHAT; CDR2 reads FQNNGV. Trimming removed 6 bases from V and 7 bases from J; junction bases left unmatched: 5. This chain links TRBV11-2 with TRBJ2-2; TRBD2 matches 13 bases. The sample was naive CD4+ T cells from PBMCs, cultured in vitro. Subset indicated: naive CD4+ T cells isolated by negative enrichment. The receptor was derived from an adult with COVID-19. CDR3 coding DNA: TGTGCCAGCAGAGGACTAGCGGGAGTGCACGGGGAGCTGTTTTTT. This gives the protein CASRGLAGVHGELFF.